The 20 T cell receptor beta chains below come from one sample, sequenced in a study of blood T cell repertoires in COVID-19. Repertoires were generated with immunoSEQ multiplex PCR, while TCRdb's copy carries only in-frame clones and drops some. The sample holds about 160,000 clones, roughly 93% seen once. Sequenced: peripheral blood. All receptors come from a woman between 50 and 59 years old with acute or convalescent COVID-19.

To note about this clone: Other nucleotide sequences in the sample specify the same CDR3. The V and J genes are TRBV10-3 and TRBJ1-2; D is undetermined. Germline V CDR1 and CDR2: ENHRY, SYGVKD. The germline V and J ends were trimmed by 5 bases and 0 bases, with 7 bases remaining between them. There are 13 residues in the CDR3. DNA for the CDR3: TGTGCCATCAGTCGGGAGACTAACTATGGCTACACCTTC. Residues: CAISRETNYGYTF.

This chain connects TRBV18 to TRBJ1-5; no firm D call. Germline lookup yields CDR1 KGHSH and CDR2 LQKENI. Trimming pared 6 bases from V and 11 bases from J, leaving 23 bases between. This CDR3 contains 15 residues. This CDR3 is CASSSIGEGGSAQHF. The DNA of the CDR3 is TGTGCCAGCTCCTCTATTGGGGAAGGAGGATCGGCCCAGCATTTT.

V is TRBV27 and J is TRBJ2-7; 7 bases map to TRBD2. The germline gives CDR1 MNHEY, CDR2 SMNVEV (reference sequence). V lost 3 bases, J lost 3 bases, and 8 bases stayed unmatched. CDR3 size: 15 residues. As DNA, the CDR3 is TGTGCCAGCAGTTTCCGTCCCGAGCGGGGCTACGAGCAGTACTTC. Residues: CASSFRPERGYEQYF.

The chain has TRBV7-3 and TRBJ2-6; D gene ambiguous. There are 15 residues in the CDR3. V lost 2 bases to trimming and J lost 10 bases, with 15 bases between them. The germline V gene encodes CDR1 SGHTA and CDR2 FQGTGA. This CDR3 reads CASSLGLRKNNVLTF. In DNA form, the CDR3 reads TGTGCCAGCAGCTTAGGGTTGCGGAAGAATAACGTCCTGACTTTC.

This rearrangement joins TRBV11-2 to TRBJ2-3; no clear D. Germline assignment: CDR1 SGHAT and CDR2 FQNNGV. CDR3 length: 14 amino acids. V lost 5 bases, J lost 8 bases, and 17 bases lay in between. CDR3 nucleotides: TGTGCCAGCAGCGCTGGCCCTAGTGGAACTACGCAGTATTTT. This encodes CASSAGPSGTTQYF.

This chain links TRBV4-1 with TRBJ1-4; D remains unclear. In germline, CDR1 is MGHRA, CDR2 YSYEKL. Trimming removed 5 bases at V and 15 bases at J, with 16 bases between. CDR3 length equals 12 residues. CDR3 in amino acids: CASSEGSGLVFF. For the CDR3, the DNA is TGCGCCAGCAGCGAGGGTTCAGGATTAGTGTTTTTT.

This rearrangement joins TRBV2 to TRBJ2-3; 8 nucleotides line up with TRBD1. This CDR3 spans 12 amino acids. Trimming removed 4 bases from V and 10 bases from J; junction bases left unmatched: 4. Germline V gives CDR1 SNHLY, CDR2 FYNNEI. CDR3 sequence: CASSGQGLSQYF. The CDR3 nucleotides read TGTGCCAGCAGTGGACAGGGGTTATCGCAGTATTTT.

This clone was counted once. The V and J genes are TRBV28 and TRBJ1-1, with TRBD1 matching 8 bases. The CDR3 is made up of 14 amino acids. CDR1 MDHEN and CDR2 SYDVKM come from the germline V gene. V shed 5 bases, J shed 4 bases, and the junction held 6 bases outside the gene matches. The CDR3 region has the DNA TGTGCCAGCAGTGCAGCAGGGGGCGGCACTGAAGCTTTCTTT. Its protein is CASSAAGGGTEAFF.

In this sample, this clone turned up once. J is TRBJ1-3 and V is TRBV30; D is ambiguous. The CDR3 has 15 amino acids. The V end was cut by 3 bases, the J end by 4 bases, with 16 bases between. The V gene's germline CDR1 is GTSNPN and CDR2 SVGIG (reference sequence). The CDR3 sequence: CAWSEIRMEGNTIYF. In DNA, the CDR3 is TGTGCCTGGAGCGAAATCAGGATGGAAGGAAACACCATATATTTT.

This rearrangement joins TRBV3-1 (or the pseudogene TRBV3-2) to TRBJ2-7; D is undetermined. V was cut by 5 bases and J by 2 bases, with 16 bases left in between. The length of the CDR3 is 15 residues. From germline, CDR1 is LGHDT and CDR2 YNNKEL (reference sequence). The CDR3 DNA is TGTGCCAGCAGCGAAAGCTTCGGTCCCACCTACGAGCAGTACTTC. Amino acid sequence: CASSESFGPTYEQYF.

The V and J genes are TRBV30 and TRBJ2-1; 11 positions agree with TRBD2. The CDR3 has 14 amino acids. J lost 9 bases, V lost 2 bases, and 6 bases had no gene match. Germline-derived CDR1 and CDR2 are GTSNPN and SVGIG (reference sequence). The DNA for the CDR3 is TGTGCCTGGAGTCTTAGCGGGGGGGCGAGTGAGCAGTTCTTC. Encoded protein: CAWSLSGGASEQFF.

The gene calls are TRBV28 and TRBJ1-6, with a tentative D call TRBD1 (6 bases). V shed 6 bases and J shed 7 bases, with 13 bases lying between them. Germline lookup yields CDR1 MDHEN and CDR2 SYDVKM. The CDR3 has 14 residues. As DNA, the CDR3 is TGTGCCAGCAGACCTACAGGGTACAATTCACCCCTCCACTTT. It codes for CASRPTGYNSPLHF.

The V and J genes are TRBV2 and TRBJ2-3, with D possibly matching TRBD2 (6 bases). Trimming shortened V by 5 bases and J by 5 bases, and 11 bases separated the two germline ends. Germline CDR1 reads SNHLY; CDR2 reads FYNNEI. CDR3 length equals 13 residues. CDR3 amino acids: CASSRREIDTQYF. CDR3 in DNA: TGTGCCAGCAGTCGCCGGGAGATAGATACGCAGTATTTT.

This rearrangement joins TRBV6-5 to TRBJ1-5; D is unclear. The CDR3 is made up of 13 amino acids. V gave up 0 bases and J gave up 8 bases, with 8 bases separating them. Germline values: CDR1 MNHEY, CDR2 SVGAGI. The CDR3 here is CASSYSYEEPQHF. DNA of the CDR3: TGTGCCAGCAGTTACTCTTATGAGGAGCCCCAGCATTTT.

This chain uses TRBV11-2 with TRBJ1-6; 7 bases fit TRBD1. J gave up 8 bases and V 5 bases, and 9 bases lay outside the gene matches. This CDR3 contains 15 residues. Germline V gives CDR1 SGHAT, CDR2 FQNNGV. The CDR3 DNA follows: TGTGCCAGCAGCCGCGGGACAGTTTGGCATTCACCCCTCCACTTT. Amino acid sequence: CASSRGTVWHSPLHF.

The CDR3 DNA follows: TGTGCCACCAGCAGAAACCAAGGGGCTGAAGCTTTCTTT. Encoded protein: CATSRNQGAEAFF. The chain employs TRBV15 and TRBJ1-1, with D possibly TRBD1 on 5 matching bases. The germline CDR1 and CDR2 sequences are LNHNV and YYDKDF (reference sequence). This CDR3 region has 13 residues. The ends were cut back, 2 bases at V and 6 bases at J, with 10 bases in the middle.

J is TRBJ1-4 and V is TRBV6-6, with D uncertain. The CDR3 has 16 residues. Trimming shortened V by 2 bases and J by 2 bases, and 12 bases separated the two germline ends. The V gene's germline CDR1 is MNHNY and CDR2 SVGAGI (reference sequence). CDR3 sequence: CASSYRAGSTNEKLFF. CDR3 nucleotide sequence: TGTGCCAGCAGTTACCGTGCGGGTTCGACTAATGAAAAACTGTTTTTT.

This chain links TRBV12-3 or TRBV12-4 with TRBJ2-3; weak D call: TRBD2 (6 bases). Trimming pared 8 bases from V and 3 bases from J, leaving 6 bases between. This CDR3 region has 11 residues. CDR3 bases: TGTGCCAGCCGGGGGACAGATACGCAGTATTTT. Residues: CASRGTDTQYF.

The chain is built from TRBV5-1 and TRBJ1-2, with 7 bases fitting TRBD1. V was clipped by 5 bases and J by 5 bases; unmatched bases: 12. Germline values: CDR1 SGHRS, CDR2 YFSETQ. This CDR3 has 15 amino acids. This chain's CDR3 is CASRRSGQALYGYTF. In DNA form, the CDR3 reads TGCGCCAGCAGAAGGTCCGGACAGGCTCTGTATGGCTACACCTTC.

This clone has only one observation. The J gene is TRBJ1-1, the V gene TRBV4-1, with D unclear. V shed 4 bases and J shed 0 bases, with 9 bases lying between them. Germline CDR1 reads MGHRA; CDR2 reads YSYEKL. This CDR3 contains 14 residues. The CDR3 bases are TGCGCCAGCAGCCTCGGAGAGGTGAACACTGAAGCTTTCTTT. This encodes CASSLGEVNTEAFF.